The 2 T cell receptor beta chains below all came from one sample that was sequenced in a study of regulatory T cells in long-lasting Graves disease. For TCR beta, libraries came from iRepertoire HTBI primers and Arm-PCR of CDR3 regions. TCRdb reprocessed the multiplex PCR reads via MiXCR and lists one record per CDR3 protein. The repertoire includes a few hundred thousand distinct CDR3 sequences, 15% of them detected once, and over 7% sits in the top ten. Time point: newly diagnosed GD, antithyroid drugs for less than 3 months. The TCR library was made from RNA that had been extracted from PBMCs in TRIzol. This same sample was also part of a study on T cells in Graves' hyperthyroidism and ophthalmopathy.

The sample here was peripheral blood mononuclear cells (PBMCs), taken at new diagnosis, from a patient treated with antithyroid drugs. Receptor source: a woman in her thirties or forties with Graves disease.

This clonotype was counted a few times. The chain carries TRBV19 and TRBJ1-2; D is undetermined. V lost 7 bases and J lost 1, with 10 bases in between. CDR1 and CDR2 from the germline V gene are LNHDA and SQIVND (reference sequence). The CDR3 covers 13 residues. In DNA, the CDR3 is TGTGCCAGTACCCGGGATAGTAACTATGGCTACACCTTC. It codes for CASTRDSNYGYTF.

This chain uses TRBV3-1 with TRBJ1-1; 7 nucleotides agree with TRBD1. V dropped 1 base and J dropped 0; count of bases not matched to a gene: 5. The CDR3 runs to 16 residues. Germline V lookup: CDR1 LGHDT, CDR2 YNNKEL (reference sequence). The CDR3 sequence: CASSQVGQDMNTEAFF. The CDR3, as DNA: TGTGCCAGCAGCCAAGTAGGACAGGACATGAACACTGAAGCTTTCTTT. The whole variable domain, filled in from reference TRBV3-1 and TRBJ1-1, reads DTAVSQTPKYLVTQMGNDKSIKCEQNLGHDTMYWYKQDSKKFLKIMFSYNNKELIINETVPNRFSPKSPDKAHLNLHINSLELGDSAVYFCASSQVGQDMNTEAFFGQGTRLTVV.